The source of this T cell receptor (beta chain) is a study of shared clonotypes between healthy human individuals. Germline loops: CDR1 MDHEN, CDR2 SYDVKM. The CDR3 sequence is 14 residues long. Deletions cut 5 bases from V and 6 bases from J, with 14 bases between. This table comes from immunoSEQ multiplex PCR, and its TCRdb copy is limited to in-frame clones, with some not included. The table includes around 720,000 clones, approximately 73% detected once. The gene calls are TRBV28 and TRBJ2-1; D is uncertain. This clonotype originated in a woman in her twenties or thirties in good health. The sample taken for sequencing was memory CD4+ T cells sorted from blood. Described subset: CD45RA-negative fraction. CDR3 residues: CASSPPGSPNEQFF. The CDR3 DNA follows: TGTGCCAGCAGTCCGCCCGGTAGCCCCAATGAGCAGTTCTTC. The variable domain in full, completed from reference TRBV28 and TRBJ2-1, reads DVKVTQSSRYLVKRTGEKVFLECVQDMDHENMFWYRQDPGLGLRLIYFSYDVKMKEKGDIPEGYSVSREKKERFSLILESASTNQTSMYLCASSPPGSPNEQFFGPGTRLTVL.